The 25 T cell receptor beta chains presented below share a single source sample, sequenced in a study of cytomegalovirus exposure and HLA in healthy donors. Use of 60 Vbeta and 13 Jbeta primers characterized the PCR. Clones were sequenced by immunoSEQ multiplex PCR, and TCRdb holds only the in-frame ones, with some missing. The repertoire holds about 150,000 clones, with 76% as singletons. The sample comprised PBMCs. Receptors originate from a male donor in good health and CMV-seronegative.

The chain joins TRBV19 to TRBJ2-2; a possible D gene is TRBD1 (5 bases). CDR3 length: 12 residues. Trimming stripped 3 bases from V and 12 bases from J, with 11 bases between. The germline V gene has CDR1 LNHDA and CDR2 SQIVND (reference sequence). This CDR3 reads CASSIGAGKLFF. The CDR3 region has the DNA TGTGCCAGTAGTATCGGCGCAGGGAAGCTGTTTTTT.

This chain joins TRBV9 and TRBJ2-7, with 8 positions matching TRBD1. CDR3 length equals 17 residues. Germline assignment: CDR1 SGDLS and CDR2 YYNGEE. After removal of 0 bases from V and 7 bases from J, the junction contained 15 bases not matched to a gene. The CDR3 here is CASSVGVGDRRRGEQYF. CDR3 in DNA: TGTGCCAGCAGCGTAGGGGTAGGGGACAGGCGTCGAGGGGAGCAGTACTTC. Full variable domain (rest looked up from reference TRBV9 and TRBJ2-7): DSGVTQTPKHLITATGQRVTLRCSPRSGDLSVYWYQQSLDQGLQFLIQYYNGEERAKGNILERFSAQQFPDLHSELNLSSLELGDSALYFCASSVGVGDRRRGEQYFGPGTRLTVT.

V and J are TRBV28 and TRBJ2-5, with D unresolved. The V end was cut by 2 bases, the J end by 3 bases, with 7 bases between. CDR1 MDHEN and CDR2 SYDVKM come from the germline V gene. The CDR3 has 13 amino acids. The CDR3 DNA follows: TGTGCCAGCAGTTTAGAGCTAGAAGAGACCCAGTACTTC. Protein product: CASSLELEETQYF.

The CDR3 here is CAWSVRGGGPNSPLHF. CDR3 nucleotides: TGTGCCTGGAGTGTAAGAGGCGGGGGACCTAATTCACCCCTCCACTTT. The rearrangement uses TRBV30 and TRBJ1-6, with a weak D call TRBD1 (5 bases). The CDR3 runs 16 residues. Germline assignment: CDR1 GTSNPN and CDR2 SVGIG (reference sequence). V was trimmed by 0 bases and J by 6 bases, leaving 15 bases between them.

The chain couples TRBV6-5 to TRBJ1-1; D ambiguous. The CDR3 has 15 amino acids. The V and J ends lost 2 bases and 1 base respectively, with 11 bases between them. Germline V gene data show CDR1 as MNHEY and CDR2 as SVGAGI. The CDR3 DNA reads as TGTGCCAGCAGTTACCTTCGGGCGGGGAACACTGAAGCTTTCTTT. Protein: CASSYLRAGNTEAFF.

The CDR3 DNA reads as TGTGCCAGCAGCCGAAGGGGACAGAATCAGCCCCAGCATTTT. This encodes CASSRRGQNQPQHF. V gene TRBV6-1 combines with J gene TRBJ1-5, with 7 bases aligning to TRBD1. Germline V lookup: CDR1 MNHNS, CDR2 SASEGT. Unmatched junction bases numbered 6, after V lost 6 bases and J lost 4 bases. This CDR3 has 14 residues.

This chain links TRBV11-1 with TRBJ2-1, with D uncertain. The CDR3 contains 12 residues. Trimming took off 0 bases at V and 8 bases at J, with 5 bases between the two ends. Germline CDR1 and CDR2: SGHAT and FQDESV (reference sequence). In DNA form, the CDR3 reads TGTGCCAGCAGCTTAGCCGGGTATGAGCAGTTCTTC. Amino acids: CASSLAGYEQFF.

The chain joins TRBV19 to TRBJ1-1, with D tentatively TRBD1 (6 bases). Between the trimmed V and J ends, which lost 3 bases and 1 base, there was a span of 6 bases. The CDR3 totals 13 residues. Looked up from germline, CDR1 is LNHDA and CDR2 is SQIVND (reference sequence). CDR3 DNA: TGTGCCAGTAGTATGGGACAGAACACTGAAGCTTTCTTT. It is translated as CASSMGQNTEAFF.

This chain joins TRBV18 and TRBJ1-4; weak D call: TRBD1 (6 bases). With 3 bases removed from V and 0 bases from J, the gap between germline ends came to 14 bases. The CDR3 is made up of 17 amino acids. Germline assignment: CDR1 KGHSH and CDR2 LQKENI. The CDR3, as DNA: TGTGCCAGCTCACCCACAGGGAAAACAGCAACTAATGAAAAACTGTTTTTT. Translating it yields CASSPTGKTATNEKLFF.

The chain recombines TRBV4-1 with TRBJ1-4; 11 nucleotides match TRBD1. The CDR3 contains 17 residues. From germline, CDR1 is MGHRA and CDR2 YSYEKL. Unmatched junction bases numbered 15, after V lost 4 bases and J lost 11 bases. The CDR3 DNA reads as TGCGCCAGCAGCCTGATCCCCCTGGACAGGGGGCCCACCAAACTGTTTTTT. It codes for CASSLIPLDRGPTKLFF.

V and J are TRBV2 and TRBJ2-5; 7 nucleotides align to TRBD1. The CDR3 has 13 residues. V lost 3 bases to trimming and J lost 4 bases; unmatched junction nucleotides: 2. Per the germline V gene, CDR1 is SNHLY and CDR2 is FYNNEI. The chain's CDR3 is CASSDRDRETQYF. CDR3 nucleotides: TGTGCCAGCAGTGACCGGGACAGAGAGACCCAGTACTTC.

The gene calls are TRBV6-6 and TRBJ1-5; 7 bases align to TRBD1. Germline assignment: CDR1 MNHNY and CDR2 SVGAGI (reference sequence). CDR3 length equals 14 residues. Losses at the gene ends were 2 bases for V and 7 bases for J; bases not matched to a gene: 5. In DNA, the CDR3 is TGTGCCAGCAGTTACGAGGGGGCGAGACAGCCCCAGCATTTT. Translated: CASSYEGARQPQHF.

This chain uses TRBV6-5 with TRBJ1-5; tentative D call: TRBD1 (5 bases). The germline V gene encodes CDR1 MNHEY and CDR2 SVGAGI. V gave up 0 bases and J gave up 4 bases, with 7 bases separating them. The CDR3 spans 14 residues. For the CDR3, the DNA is TGTGCCAGCAGTTACTCGGGACTTAATCAGCCCCAGCATTTT. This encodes CASSYSGLNQPQHF.

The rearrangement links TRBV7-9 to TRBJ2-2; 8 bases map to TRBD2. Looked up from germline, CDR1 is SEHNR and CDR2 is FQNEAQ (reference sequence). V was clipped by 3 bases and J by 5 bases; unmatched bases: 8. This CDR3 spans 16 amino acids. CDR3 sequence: CASSFRSTGGTGELFF. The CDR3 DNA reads TGTGCCAGCAGCTTCAGGAGCACGGGGGGGACCGGGGAGCTGTTTTTT.

CDR3 loop: CASSQDRRGRHTDTQYF. The CDR3 DNA reads TGCGCCAGCAGCCAAGATAGGCGGGGGAGACACACAGATACGCAGTATTTT. The chain joins TRBV4-1 to TRBJ2-3; 7 nucleotides match TRBD2. The CDR3 extends over 17 amino acids. V shed 0 bases and J 2 bases; nucleotides not matched to a gene: 8. CDR1 and CDR2 from the germline V gene are MGHRA and YSYEKL.

The CDR3 region is CASSQGTSGSDEQFF. In DNA form, the CDR3 reads TGTGCCAGCAGCCAGGGGACTAGCGGGAGCGATGAGCAGTTCTTC. This rearrangement joins TRBV7-9 to TRBJ2-1; 14 bases agree with TRBD2. This CDR3 contains 15 residues. Trimming at V came to 5 bases and at J to 8 bases, leaving 5 bases not matched to a gene. The germline CDR1 and CDR2 sequences are SEHNR and FQNEAQ (reference sequence).

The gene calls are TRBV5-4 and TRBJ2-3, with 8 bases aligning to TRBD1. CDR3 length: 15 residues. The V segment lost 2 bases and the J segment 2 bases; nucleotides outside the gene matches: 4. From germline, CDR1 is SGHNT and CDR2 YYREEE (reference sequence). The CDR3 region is CASSLGQGYTDTQYF. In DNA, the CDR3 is TGTGCCAGCAGCTTAGGACAGGGCTACACAGATACGCAGTATTTT.

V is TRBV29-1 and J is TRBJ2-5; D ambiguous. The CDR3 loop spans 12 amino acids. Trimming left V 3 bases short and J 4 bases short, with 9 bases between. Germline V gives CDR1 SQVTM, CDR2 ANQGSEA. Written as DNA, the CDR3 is TGCAGCGTTGATCCGGTTGGAGAGACCCAGTACTTC. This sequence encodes CSVDPVGETQYF.

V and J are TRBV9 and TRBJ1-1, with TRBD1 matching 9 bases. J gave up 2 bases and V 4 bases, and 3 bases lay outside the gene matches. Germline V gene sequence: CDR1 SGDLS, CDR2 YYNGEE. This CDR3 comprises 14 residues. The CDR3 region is CASSPDRGNTEAFF. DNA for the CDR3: TGTGCCAGCAGCCCGGACAGGGGAAACACTGAAGCTTTCTTT.

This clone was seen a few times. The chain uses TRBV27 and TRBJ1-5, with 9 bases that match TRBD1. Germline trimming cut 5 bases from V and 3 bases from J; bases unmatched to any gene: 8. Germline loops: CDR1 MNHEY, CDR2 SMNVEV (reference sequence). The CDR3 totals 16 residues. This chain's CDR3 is CASSLYGQGTNQPQHF. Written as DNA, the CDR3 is TGTGCCAGCAGTCTCTACGGACAGGGGACCAATCAGCCCCAGCATTTT.

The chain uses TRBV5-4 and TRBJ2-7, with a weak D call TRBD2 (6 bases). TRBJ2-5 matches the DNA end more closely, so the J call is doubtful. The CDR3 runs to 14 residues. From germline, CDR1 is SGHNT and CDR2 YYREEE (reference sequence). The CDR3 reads CASSRSGGVETQYF. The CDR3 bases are TGTGCCAGCAGCCGTAGCGGAGGGGTAGAGACCCAGTACTTC.

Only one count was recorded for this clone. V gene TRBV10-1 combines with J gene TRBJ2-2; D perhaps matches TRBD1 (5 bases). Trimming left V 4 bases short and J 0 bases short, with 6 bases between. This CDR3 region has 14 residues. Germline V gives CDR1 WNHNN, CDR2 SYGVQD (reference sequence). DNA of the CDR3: TGCGCCAGCAGTGCAGGGTCGAACACCGGGGAGCTGTTTTTT. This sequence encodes CASSAGSNTGELFF.

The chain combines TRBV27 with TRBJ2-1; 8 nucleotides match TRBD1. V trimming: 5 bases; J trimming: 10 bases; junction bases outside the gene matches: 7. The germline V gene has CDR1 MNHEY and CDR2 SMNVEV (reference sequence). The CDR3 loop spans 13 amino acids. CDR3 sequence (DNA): TGTGCCAGCAGTCCGAACGACAGGGGAGAGCAGTTCTTC. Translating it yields CASSPNDRGEQFF.

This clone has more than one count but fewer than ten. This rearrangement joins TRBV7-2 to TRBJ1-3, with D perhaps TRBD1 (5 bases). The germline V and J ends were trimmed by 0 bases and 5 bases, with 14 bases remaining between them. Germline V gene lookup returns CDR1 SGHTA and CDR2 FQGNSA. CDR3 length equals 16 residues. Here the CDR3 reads CASSLAQGRERNTIYF. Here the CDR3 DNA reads TGTGCCAGCAGCTTAGCCCAGGGTAGGGAAAGAAACACCATATATTTT.

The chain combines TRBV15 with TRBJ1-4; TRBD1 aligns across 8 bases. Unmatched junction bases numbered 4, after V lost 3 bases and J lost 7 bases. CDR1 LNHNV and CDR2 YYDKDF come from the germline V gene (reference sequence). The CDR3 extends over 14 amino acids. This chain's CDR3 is CATSSDRGSEKLFF. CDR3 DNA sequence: TGTGCCACCAGCAGTGACAGGGGAAGTGAAAAACTGTTTTTT.